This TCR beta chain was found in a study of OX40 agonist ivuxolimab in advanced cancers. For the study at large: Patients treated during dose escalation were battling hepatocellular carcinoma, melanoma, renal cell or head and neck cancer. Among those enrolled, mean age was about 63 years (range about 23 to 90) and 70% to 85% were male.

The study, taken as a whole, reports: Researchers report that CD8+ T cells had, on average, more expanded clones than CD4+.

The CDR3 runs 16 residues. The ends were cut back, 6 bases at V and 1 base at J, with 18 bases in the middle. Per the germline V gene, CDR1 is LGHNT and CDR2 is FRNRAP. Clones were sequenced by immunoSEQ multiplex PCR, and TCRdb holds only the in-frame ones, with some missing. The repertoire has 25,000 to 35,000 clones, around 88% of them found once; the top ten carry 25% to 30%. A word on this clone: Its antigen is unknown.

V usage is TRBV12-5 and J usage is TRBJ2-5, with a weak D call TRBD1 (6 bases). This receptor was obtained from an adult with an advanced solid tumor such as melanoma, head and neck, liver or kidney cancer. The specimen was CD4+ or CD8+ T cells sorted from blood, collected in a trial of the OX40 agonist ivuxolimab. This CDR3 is CASGHGSTGFQETQYF. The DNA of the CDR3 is TGTGCTAGTGGCCACGGATCGACAGGATTCCAAGAGACCCAGTACTTC.